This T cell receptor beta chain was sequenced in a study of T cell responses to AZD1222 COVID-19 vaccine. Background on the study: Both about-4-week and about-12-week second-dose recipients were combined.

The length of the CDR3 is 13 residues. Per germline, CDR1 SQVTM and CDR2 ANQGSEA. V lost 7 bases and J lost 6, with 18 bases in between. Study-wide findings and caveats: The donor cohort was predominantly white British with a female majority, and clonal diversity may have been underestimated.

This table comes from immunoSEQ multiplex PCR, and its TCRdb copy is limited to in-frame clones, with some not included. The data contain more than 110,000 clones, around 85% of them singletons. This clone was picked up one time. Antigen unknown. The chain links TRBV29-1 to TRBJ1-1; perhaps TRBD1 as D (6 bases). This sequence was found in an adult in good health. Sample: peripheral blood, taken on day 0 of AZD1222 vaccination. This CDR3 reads CSAVRQAGPEAFF. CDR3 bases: TGCAGCGCCGTAAGACAGGCTGGCCCTGAAGCTTTCTTT.